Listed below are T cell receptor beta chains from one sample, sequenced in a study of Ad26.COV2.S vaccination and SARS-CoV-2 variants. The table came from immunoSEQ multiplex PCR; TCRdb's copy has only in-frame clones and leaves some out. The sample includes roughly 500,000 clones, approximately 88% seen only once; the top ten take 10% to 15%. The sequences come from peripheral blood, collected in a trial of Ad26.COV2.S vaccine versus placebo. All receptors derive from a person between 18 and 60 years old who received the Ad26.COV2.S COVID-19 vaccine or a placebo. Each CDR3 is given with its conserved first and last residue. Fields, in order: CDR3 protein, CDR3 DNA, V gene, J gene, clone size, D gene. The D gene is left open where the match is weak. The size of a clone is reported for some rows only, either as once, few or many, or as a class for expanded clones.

CDR3: CASSYWASGTEADTQYF; DNA: TGTGCCAGCAGTTACTGGGCTAGCGGGACAGAGGCAGATACGCAGTATTTT; V: TRBV6-2/TRBV6-3; J: TRBJ2-3; size: NA; D: TRBD2
CDR3: CSVAHGGTEAFF; DNA: TGCAGCGTCGCTCACGGGGGCACTGAAGCTTTCTTT; V: TRBV29-1; J: TRBJ1-1; size: NA; D: NA
CDR3: CASSPRTGGTGELFF; DNA: TGTGCCAGCAGTCCTCGGACAGGGGGCACCGGGGAGCTGTTTTTT; V: TRBV6-5; J: TRBJ2-2; size: NA; D: TRBD1
CDR3: CASSPGQGTYF; DNA: TGTGCCAGCAGCCCAGGACAGGGGACGTACTTC; V: TRBV7-9; J: TRBJ2-7; size: few; D: TRBD1
CDR3: CASSVTGLRQETQYF; DNA: TGTGCCAGCAGTGTTACTGGGTTAAGGCAAGAGACCCAGTACTTC; V: TRBV2; J: TRBJ2-5; size: once; D: NA
CDR3: CASSFGLAGTYEQYF; DNA: TGCGCCAGCAGCTTCGGACTAGCGGGGACTTACGAGCAGTACTTC; V: TRBV5-1; J: TRBJ2-7; size: NA; D: TRBD2
CDR3: CASSFTYPTTNEKLFF; DNA: TGTGCCAGCAGTTTTACCTACCCCACAACTAATGAAAAACTGTTTTTT; V: TRBV28; J: TRBJ1-4; size: NA; D: NA
CDR3: CASSLGWDSFYEQYF; DNA: TGCGCCAGCAGCCTCGGATGGGACAGCTTCTACGAGCAGTACTTC; V: TRBV4-3; J: TRBJ2-7; size: NA; D: TRBD1
CDR3: CATSDPERTGYNEQFF; DNA: TGTGCCACCAGTGACCCAGAGCGGACCGGATACAATGAGCAGTTCTTC; V: TRBV24-1; J: TRBJ2-1; size: NA; D: NA
CDR3: CASSPTGGGQPQHF; DNA: TGTGCCAGCTCACCCACAGGGGGTGGGCAGCCCCAGCATTTT; V: TRBV18; J: TRBJ1-5; size: NA; D: TRBD1
CDR3: CASSLGKGLRFRGYGYTF; DNA: TGTGCCAGCAGCTTAGGCAAAGGGCTCAGATTTCGGGGCTATGGCTACACCTTC; V: TRBV7-3; J: TRBJ1-2; size: NA; D: NA
CDR3: CASSLVGNTEAFF; DNA: TGTGCCAGCAGCTTGGTAGGGAACACTGAAGCTTTCTTT; V: TRBV7-6; J: TRBJ1-1; size: NA; D: NA
CDR3: CASSSRPGQGAEQYF; DNA: TGTGCCAGCAGCTCTCGACCGGGACAGGGTGCCGAGCAGTACTTC; V: TRBV7-2; J: TRBJ2-7; size: NA; D: TRBD1
CDR3: CATSGVAPFNEQFF; DNA: TGTGCCACCAGTGGGGTCGCGCCTTTTAATGAGCAGTTCTTC; V: TRBV24-1; J: TRBJ2-1; size: NA; D: NA
CDR3: CASRRTGDTGELFF; DNA: TGTGCCAGTAGAAGGACAGGAGATACCGGGGAGCTGTTTTTT; V: TRBV19; J: TRBJ2-2; size: NA; D: TRBD1
CDR3: CASSPIQKSYEQYF; DNA: TGTGCCAGCAGTCCGATACAGAAATCCTACGAGCAGTACTTC; V: TRBV6-6; J: TRBJ2-7; size: NA; D: NA
CDR3: CASSQPGRNQPQHF; DNA: TGCGCCAGCAGCCAACCGGGACGGAATCAGCCCCAGCATTTT; V: TRBV4-1; J: TRBJ1-5; size: NA; D: NA
CDR3: CATDDRGQVYGYTF; DNA: TGTGCCACCGACGATAGGGGCCAAGTCTATGGCTACACCTTC; V: TRBV19; J: TRBJ1-2; size: NA; D: NA
CDR3: CASTSGSWNEQFF; DNA: TGTGCCAGCACCAGCGGGAGTTGGAATGAGCAGTTCTTC; V: TRBV2; J: TRBJ2-1; size: NA; D: TRBD2
CDR3: CASTKGWGGDYGYTF; DNA: TGTGCCAGCACCAAAGGATGGGGCGGGGACTATGGCTACACCTTC; V: TRBV7-9; J: TRBJ1-2; size: NA; D: NA
CDR3: CASSLGVGNEQFF; DNA: TGTGCCAGCAGCTTAGGAGTAGGCAATGAGCAGTTCTTC; V: TRBV7-2; J: TRBJ2-1; size: NA; D: NA
CDR3: CASSLSGVGTEAFF; DNA: TGCGCCAGCAGCTTGTCGGGGGTAGGCACTGAAGCTTTCTTT; V: TRBV5-1; J: TRBJ1-1; size: NA; D: NA
CDR3: CASSKGPGVLGYGYTF; DNA: TGCGCCAGCAGTAAGGGGCCCGGGGTACTAGGCTATGGCTACACCTTC; V: TRBV4-3; J: TRBJ1-2; size: NA; D: NA
CDR3: CASSEGSRRTYNEQFF; DNA: TGTGCCAGCAGCGAGGGGAGCCGGAGGACCTACAATGAGCAGTTCTTC; V: TRBV9; J: TRBJ2-1; size: NA; D: NA
CDR3: CASSLGQGIRSVKNIQYF; DNA: TGTGCCAGCAGCCTAGGACAGGGGATTCGGTCTGTCAAAAACATTCAGTACTTC; V: TRBV4-2; J: TRBJ2-4; size: NA; D: TRBD1
CDR3: CASSLAGGYEQFF; DNA: TGTGCCAGCAGCTTGGCGGGAGGATATGAGCAGTTCTTC; V: TRBV5-4; J: TRBJ2-1; size: NA; D: TRBD2
CDR3: CASSRDRVATEAFF; DNA: TGTGCCAGCTCTCGAGACAGGGTGGCCACTGAAGCTTTCTTT; V: TRBV2; J: TRBJ1-1; size: NA; D: TRBD1
CDR3: CATSRDRGLHEQYF; DNA: TGTGCCACCAGCAGGGACAGGGGTCTCCACGAGCAGTACTTC; V: TRBV15; J: TRBJ2-7; size: NA; D: TRBD1
CDR3: CASSPDRAIGAQHF; DNA: TGTGCCAGCAGCCCGGACAGGGCCATAGGGGCCCAGCATTTT; V: TRBV6-5; J: TRBJ1-5; size: NA; D: TRBD1
CDR3: CASMKIGNEQFF; DNA: TGTGCCAGTATGAAGATCGGCAATGAGCAGTTCTTC; V: TRBV19; J: TRBJ2-1; size: NA; D: NA
CDR3: CASSPTGETQYF; DNA: TGTGCCAGCAGTCCGACGGGAGAGACCCAGTACTTC; V: TRBV27; J: TRBJ2-5; size: NA; D: NA
CDR3: CASSPNFWTPDGYTF; DNA: TGTGCCAGCAGCCCGAACTTCTGGACCCCAGACGGCTACACCTTC; V: TRBV7-2; J: TRBJ1-2; size: NA; D: NA
CDR3: CAWSQDRVNTIYF; DNA: TGTGCCTGGAGCCAGGACAGGGTAAACACCATATATTTT; V: TRBV30; J: TRBJ1-3; size: NA; D: TRBD1
CDR3: CASSFKGDSSPLHF; DNA: TGTGCCAGCAGTTTCAAAGGGGATAGTTCACCCCTCCACTTT; V: TRBV6-6; J: TRBJ1-6; size: NA; D: NA